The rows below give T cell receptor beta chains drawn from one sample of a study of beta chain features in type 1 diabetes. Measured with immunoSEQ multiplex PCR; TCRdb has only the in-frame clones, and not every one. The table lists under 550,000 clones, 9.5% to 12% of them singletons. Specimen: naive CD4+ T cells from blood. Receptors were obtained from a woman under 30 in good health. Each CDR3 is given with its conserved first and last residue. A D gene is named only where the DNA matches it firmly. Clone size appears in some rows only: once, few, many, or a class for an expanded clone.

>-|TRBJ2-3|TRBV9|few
CASSVDPTGFRGTDTQYF
TGTGCCAGCAGCGTAGACCCGACCGGGTTTAGGGGCACAGATACGCAGTATTTT
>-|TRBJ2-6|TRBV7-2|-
CASSLAGGRLSGANVLTF
TGTGCCAGCAGCTTAGCGGGGGGGCGCCTCTCTGGGGCCAACGTCCTGACTTTC
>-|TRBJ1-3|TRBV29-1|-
CSVAASGNTIYF
TGCAGCGTGGCAGCTTCTGGAAACACCATATATTTT
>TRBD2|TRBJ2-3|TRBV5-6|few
CASSLGLAGTDTQYF
TGTGCCAGCAGCTTGGGGCTAGCGGGAACAGATACGCAGTATTTT
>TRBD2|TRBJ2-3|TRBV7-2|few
CASCKTSGVADTQYF
TGTGCCAGCTGCAAGACTAGCGGGGTTGCAGATACGCAGTATTTT
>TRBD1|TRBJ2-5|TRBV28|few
CASRDRGKKTQYF
TGTGCCAGCAGAGACAGGGGAAAAAAGACCCAGTACTTC
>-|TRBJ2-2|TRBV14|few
CASSQDWIANTGELFF
TGTGCCAGCAGCCAAGATTGGATAGCGAACACCGGGGAGCTGTTTTTT
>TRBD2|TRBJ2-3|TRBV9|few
CASSLGTSGYTDTQYF
TGTGCCAGCAGCCTAGGGACTAGCGGATACACAGATACGCAGTATTTT
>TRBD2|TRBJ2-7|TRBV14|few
CASSRGLAGAPDF
TGTGCCAGCAGCCGGGGACTAGCGGGAGCCCCGGACTTC
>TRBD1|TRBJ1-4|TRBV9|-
CASSGLQGSNEKLFF
TGTGCCAGCAGCGGATTACAGGGGTCTAATGAAAAACTGTTTTTT
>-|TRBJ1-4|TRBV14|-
CASSQGGANGEKLFF
TGTGCCAGCAGCCAGGGAGGGGCTAACGGTGAAAAACTGTTTTTT
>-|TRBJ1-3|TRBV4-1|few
CASSQDRGVGNTIYF
TGCGCCAGCAGCCAAGATCGGGGGGTGGGAAACACCATATATTTT
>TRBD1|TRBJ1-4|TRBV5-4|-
CASSLGQRNEKLFF
TGTGCCAGCAGTTTGGGACAGAGGAATGAAAAACTGTTTTTT
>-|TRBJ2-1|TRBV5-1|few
CASSLVRGDEQFF
TGCGCCAGCAGCTTGGTTCGGGGCGATGAGCAGTTCTTC
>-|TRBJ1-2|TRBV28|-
CASSKTPSDGYTF
TGTGCCAGCAGTAAGACACCCTCGGATGGCTACACCTTC
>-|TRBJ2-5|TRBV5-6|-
CASSFPGETLETQYF
TGTGCCAGCAGCTTTCCGGGAGAGACCTTAGAGACCCAGTACTTC
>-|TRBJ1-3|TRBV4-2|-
CASSPTVSGNTIYF
TGTGCCAGCAGCCCGACAGTCTCTGGAAACACCATATATTTT
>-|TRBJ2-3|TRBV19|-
CASSPQVTDTQYF
TGTGCCAGTAGTCCACAGGTCACAGATACGCAGTATTTT
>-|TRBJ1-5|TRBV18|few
CASSPNGQLNQPQHF
TGTGCCAGCTCACCGAATGGACAGCTCAATCAGCCCCAGCATTTT
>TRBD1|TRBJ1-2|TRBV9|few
CASSVGGTGSYGYTF
TGTGCCAGCAGCGTAGGTGGGACAGGATCCTATGGCTACACCTTC
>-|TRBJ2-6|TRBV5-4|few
CASPGMVGSGANVLTF
TGTGCCAGCCCAGGGATGGTTGGCTCTGGGGCCAACGTCCTGACTTTC
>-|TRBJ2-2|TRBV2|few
CASREHGTGELFF
TGTGCCAGCAGGGAGCACGGCACCGGGGAGCTGTTTTTT
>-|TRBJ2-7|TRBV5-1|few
CASSFTAGSGEQYF
TGCGCCAGCAGCTTTACGGCGGGAAGTGGAGAGCAGTACTTC
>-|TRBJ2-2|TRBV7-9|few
CASSLSRGVNTGELFF
TGTGCCAGCAGCTTAAGTAGGGGTGTAAACACCGGGGAGCTGTTTTTT
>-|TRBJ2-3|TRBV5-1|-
CASSLGPKGTDTQYF
TGCGCCAGCAGCTTAGGGCCCAAGGGCACAGATACGCAGTATTTT
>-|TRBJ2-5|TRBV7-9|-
CASSLTGAGKTQYF
TGTGCCAGCAGCTTAACGGGGGCTGGGAAGACCCAGTACTTC
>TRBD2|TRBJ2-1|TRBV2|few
CASSDTRGNNEQFF
TGTGCCAGCAGTGACACGCGGGGGAACAATGAGCAGTTCTTC
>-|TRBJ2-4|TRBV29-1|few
CSVDAGFRNIQYF
TGCAGCGTTGACGCAGGGTTTAGAAACATTCAGTACTTC
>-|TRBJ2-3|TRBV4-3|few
CASSQEHRLNTQYF
TGCGCCAGCAGCCAGGAGCACAGGCTTAATACGCAGTATTTT
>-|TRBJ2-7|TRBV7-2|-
CASSLQYGKEAQSYEQYF
TGTGCCAGCAGCTTACAATACGGCAAGGAGGCTCAATCCTACGAGCAGTACTTC
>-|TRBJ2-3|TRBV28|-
CASSSAKREVTDTQYF
TGTGCCAGCAGTTCAGCTAAGAGGGAGGTCACAGATACGCAGTATTTT